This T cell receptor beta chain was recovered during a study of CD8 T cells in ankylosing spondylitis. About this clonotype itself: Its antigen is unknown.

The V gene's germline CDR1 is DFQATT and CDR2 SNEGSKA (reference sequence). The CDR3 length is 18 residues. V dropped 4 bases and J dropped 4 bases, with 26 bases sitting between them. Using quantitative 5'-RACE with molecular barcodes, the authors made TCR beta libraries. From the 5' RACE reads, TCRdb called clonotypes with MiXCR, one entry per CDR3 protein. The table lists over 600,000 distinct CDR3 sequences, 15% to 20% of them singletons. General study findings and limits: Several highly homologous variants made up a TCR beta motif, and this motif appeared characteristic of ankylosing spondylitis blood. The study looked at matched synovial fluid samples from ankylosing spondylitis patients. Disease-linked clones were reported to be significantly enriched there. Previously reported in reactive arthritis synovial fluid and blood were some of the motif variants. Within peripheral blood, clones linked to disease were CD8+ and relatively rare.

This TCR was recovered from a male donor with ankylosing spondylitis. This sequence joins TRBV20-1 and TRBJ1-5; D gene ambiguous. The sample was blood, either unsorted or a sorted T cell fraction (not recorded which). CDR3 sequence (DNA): TGCAGTGCTAACGGCCATCCGGGGTTGTTTGGAGCAAATCAGCCCCAGCATTTT. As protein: CSANGHPGLFGANQPQHF.